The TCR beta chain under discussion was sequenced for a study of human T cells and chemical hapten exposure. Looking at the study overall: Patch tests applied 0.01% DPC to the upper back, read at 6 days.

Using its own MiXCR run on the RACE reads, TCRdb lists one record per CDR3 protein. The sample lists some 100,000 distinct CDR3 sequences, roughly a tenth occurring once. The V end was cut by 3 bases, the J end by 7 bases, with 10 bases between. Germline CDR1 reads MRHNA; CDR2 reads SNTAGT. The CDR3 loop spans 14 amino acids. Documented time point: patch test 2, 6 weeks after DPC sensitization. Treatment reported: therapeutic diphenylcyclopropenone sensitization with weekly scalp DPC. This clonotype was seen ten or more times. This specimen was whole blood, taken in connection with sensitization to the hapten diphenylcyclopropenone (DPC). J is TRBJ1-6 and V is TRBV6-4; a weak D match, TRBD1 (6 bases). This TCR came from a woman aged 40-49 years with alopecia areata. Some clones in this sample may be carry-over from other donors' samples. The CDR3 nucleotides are TGTGCCAGCAGTGAACAGGGTCCCAATTCACCCCTCCACTTT. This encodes CASSEQGPNSPLHF.